This entry is about one T cell receptor (beta chain). The method was immunoSEQ multiplex PCR; TCRdb's version includes in-frame clones alone and lacks a portion of them. This table has about 76,000 clones, roughly 94% appearing once. This entry is derived from a study of T cell changes during pregnancy in multiple sclerosis. Germline V CDR1 and CDR2: LGHNA, YNFKEQ. The CDR3 runs 16 residues. Trimming shortened V by 0 bases and J by 3 bases, and 14 bases separated the two germline ends. The sample in question was peripheral blood, obtained in the third trimester of pregnancy. J is TRBJ1-1 and V is TRBV4-2, with D possibly TRBD1 on 6 matching bases. The source of this sequence is a female donor with multiple sclerosis, enrolled in a pregnancy study. The DNA for the CDR3 is TGTGCCAGCAGCCAAGATGTAATAGGGGGGGACACTGAAGCTTTCTTT. As protein: CASSQDVIGGDTEAFF.